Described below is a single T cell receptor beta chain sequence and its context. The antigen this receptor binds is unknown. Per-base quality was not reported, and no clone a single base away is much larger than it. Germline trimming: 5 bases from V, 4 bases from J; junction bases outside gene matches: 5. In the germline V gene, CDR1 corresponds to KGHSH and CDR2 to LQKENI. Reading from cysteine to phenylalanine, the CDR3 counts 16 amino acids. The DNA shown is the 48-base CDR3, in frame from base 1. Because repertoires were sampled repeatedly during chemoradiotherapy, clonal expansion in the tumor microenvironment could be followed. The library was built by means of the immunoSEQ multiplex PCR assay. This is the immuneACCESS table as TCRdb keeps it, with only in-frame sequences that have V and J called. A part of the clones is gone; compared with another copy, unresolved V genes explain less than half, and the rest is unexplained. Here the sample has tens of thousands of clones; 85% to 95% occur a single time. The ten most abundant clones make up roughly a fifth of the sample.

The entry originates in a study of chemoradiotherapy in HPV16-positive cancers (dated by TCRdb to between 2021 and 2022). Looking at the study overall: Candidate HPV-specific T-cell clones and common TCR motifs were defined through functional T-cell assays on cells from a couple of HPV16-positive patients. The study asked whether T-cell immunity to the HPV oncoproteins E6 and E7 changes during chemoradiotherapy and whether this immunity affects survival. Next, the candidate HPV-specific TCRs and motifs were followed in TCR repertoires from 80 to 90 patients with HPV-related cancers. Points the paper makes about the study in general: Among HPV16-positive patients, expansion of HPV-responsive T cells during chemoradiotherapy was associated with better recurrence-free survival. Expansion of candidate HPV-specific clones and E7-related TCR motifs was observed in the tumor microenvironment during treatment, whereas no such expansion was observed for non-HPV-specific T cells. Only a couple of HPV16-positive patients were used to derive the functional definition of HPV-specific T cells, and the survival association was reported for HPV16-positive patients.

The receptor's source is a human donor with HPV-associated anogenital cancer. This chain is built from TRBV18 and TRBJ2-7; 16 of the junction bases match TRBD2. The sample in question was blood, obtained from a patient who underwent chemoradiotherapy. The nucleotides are TGTGCCAGCTCAGCGGGACTAGCGGGAGGGCAATACGAGCAGTACTTC. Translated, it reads CASSAGLAGGQYEQYF.